A single sample is the source of the 27 T cell receptor beta chains below, sequenced in a study of T cell responses to AZD1222 COVID-19 vaccine. Libraries were prepared by immunoSEQ multiplex PCR; TCRdb keeps only in-frame clonotypes and omits some of them. The data hold 80,000 to 100,000 clones, with around 84% observed a single time. The input for sequencing was peripheral blood, taken 28 days after the second AZD1222 dose. These receptors all stem from an adult who received the AZD1222 COVID-19 vaccine.

The J gene is TRBJ1-5, the V gene TRBV27; D call uncertain. The CDR3 contains 12 residues. Germline V CDR1 and CDR2: MNHEY, SMNVEV (reference sequence). Trimming pared 5 bases from V and 4 bases from J, leaving 6 bases between. The CDR3 DNA follows: TGTGCCAGCAGTAGGCGAAATCAGCCCCAGCATTTT. Amino acid sequence: CASSRRNQPQHF.

In DNA form, the CDR3 reads TGTGCCTGGAGTGTACCTAGCGGGGGAGCCCATTACCCCACAGATACGCAGTATTTT. Translated, it gives CAWSVPSGGAHYPTDTQYF. The chain is built from TRBV30 and TRBJ2-3; 10 bases align to TRBD2. J lost 2 bases, V lost 0 bases, and 14 bases had no gene match. The CDR3 is made up of 19 amino acids. Germline V gives CDR1 GTSNPN, CDR2 SVGIG (reference sequence). The entire variable domain, with the rest obtained from reference TRBV30 and TRBJ2-3, is as follows: SQTIHQWPATLVQPVGSPLSLECTVEGTSNPNLYWYRQAAGRGLQLLFYSVGIGQISSEVPQNLSASRPQDRQFILSSKKLLLSDSGFYLCAWSVPSGGAHYPTDTQYFGPGTRLTVL.

The genes are TRBV6-1 and TRBJ1-5, with 7 bases that match TRBD1. The CDR3 has 17 amino acids. The germline V gene encodes CDR1 MNHNS and CDR2 SASEGT. Unmatched junction bases numbered 9, after V lost 2 bases and J lost 2 bases. CDR3 coding DNA: TGTGCCAGCAGTGAAAGACAGGGTGGGCGGGGCAATCAGCCCCAGCATTTT. It specifies CASSERQGGRGNQPQHF.

The rearrangement links TRBV28 to TRBJ1-1; 11 bases line up with TRBD1. In germline, CDR1 is MDHEN, CDR2 SYDVKM. The CDR3 covers 15 residues. V shed 7 bases and J 5 bases; nucleotides not matched to a gene: 9. The CDR3, as DNA: TGTGCCAGCACCTTGGACAGGGGGCGGGGGACTGAAGCTTTCTTT. Amino acid sequence: CASTLDRGRGTEAFF.

This chain connects TRBV11-2 to TRBJ1-2, with D tentatively TRBD1 (5 bases). V lost 3 bases, J lost 8 bases, and 19 bases lay in between. Germline loops: CDR1 SGHAT, CDR2 FQNNGV. The CDR3 has 15 amino acids. CDR3: CASSFEAGRGSGYTF. The CDR3 DNA reads as TGTGCCAGCAGCTTTGAGGCAGGGCGGGGTTCGGGCTACACCTTC.

The chain joins TRBV7-2 to TRBJ2-3; 8 nucleotides match TRBD1. Trimming took 4 bases from V and 4 from J; bases not matched to a gene: 10. Germline CDR1 is SGHTA and CDR2 is FQGNSA. The CDR3 spans 16 residues. The CDR3 sequence: CASSSGQGHRADTQYF. The CDR3 DNA reads as TGTGCCAGCAGCTCTGGACAGGGCCATCGGGCAGATACGCAGTATTTT. Using reference TRBV7-2 and TRBJ2-3 for the parts outside the CDR3, the full variable domain is GAGVSQSPSNKVTEKGKDVELRCDPISGHTALYWYRQSLGQGLEFLIYFQGNSAPDKSGLPSDRFSAERTGGSVSTLTIQRTQQEDSAVYLCASSSGQGHRADTQYFGPGTRLTVL.

The V gene is TRBV5-1, the J gene TRBJ1-2, with 9 nucleotides matching TRBD1. The CDR3 sequence is 17 residues long. Germline V gene lookup returns CDR1 SGHRS and CDR2 YFSETQ. V lost 0 bases, J lost 7 bases, and 13 bases stayed unmatched. The CDR3 region is CASSLDAPGQGGGGYTF. CDR3 bases: TGCGCCAGCAGCTTGGATGCTCCGGGACAGGGCGGTGGTGGCTACACCTTC.

The chain links TRBV18 to TRBJ2-1; 8 nucleotides line up with TRBD2. The germline V gene encodes CDR1 KGHSH and CDR2 LQKENI. V lost 6 bases to trimming and J lost 3 bases; unmatched junction nucleotides: 7. This CDR3 has 15 amino acids. CDR3 sequence reads: CASSGGVGHYNEQFF. The CDR3 DNA follows: TGTGCCAGCTCCGGGGGGGTAGGCCACTACAATGAGCAGTTCTTC.

This clone has more than one count but fewer than ten. The chain combines TRBV6-5 with TRBJ1-1; D is possibly TRBD1 (6 bases). The V end lost 6 bases, the J end lost 5 bases, and 13 bases lay between the germline ends. Germline CDR1 and CDR2: MNHEY and SVGAGI. The CDR3 consists of 13 residues. CDR3 sequence (DNA): TGTGCCAGCAGGGGGGAAAGGGGGACTGAAGCTTTCTTT. Its protein is CASRGERGTEAFF.

The genes are TRBV7-8 and TRBJ1-4, with 7 bases fitting TRBD1. Germline V gene sequence: CDR1 SGHVS, CDR2 FQNEAQ. CDR3 length equals 13 residues. The V gene end was trimmed by 8 bases and the J gene end by 2 bases; junction bases not matched to a gene: 2. CDR3 in DNA: TGTGCCAGCCGGGGACAGACTAATGAAAAACTGTTTTTT. Its translation is CASRGQTNEKLFF. The variable domain in full, completed from reference TRBV7-8 and TRBJ1-4, reads GAGVSQSPRYKVAKRGQDVALRCDPISGHVSLFWYQQALGQGPEFLTYFQNEAQLDKSGLPSDRFFAERPEGSVSTLKIQRTQQEDSAVYLCASRGQTNEKLFFGSGTQLSVL.

The chain combines TRBV28 with TRBJ2-2; possible D gene TRBD1, 6 bases. Trimming stripped 6 bases from V and 4 bases from J, with 15 bases between. The CDR3 covers 15 residues. CDR1 is MDHEN, CDR2 SYDVKM, per germline. CDR3 DNA: TGTGCCAGCAGCCTAGGGGGAACTTCCACCGGGGAGCTGTTTTTT. Protein: CASSLGGTSTGELFF.

This chain uses TRBV5-4 with TRBJ1-1; D uncertain. The V end lost 0 bases, the J end lost 2 bases, and 5 bases lay between the germline ends. The V gene's germline CDR1 is SGHNT and CDR2 YYREEE (reference sequence). This CDR3 contains 13 residues. The CDR3 nucleotides read TGTGCCAGCAGCTTGGATAGTAACACTGAAGCTTTCTTT. Protein product: CASSLDSNTEAFF.

The V call is TRBV6-1, the J call TRBJ2-7; possible D gene TRBD1, 6 bases. Germline CDR1 and CDR2: MNHNS and SASEGT. The CDR3 spans 15 residues. The V gene lost 2 bases and the J gene lost 3 bases, with 14 bases spanning the gap. In DNA, the CDR3 is TGTGCCAGCAGTGAAACCGTGGGACACTACTACGAGCAGTACTTC. This sequence encodes CASSETVGHYYEQYF.

This clone appeared a few times. This CDR3 reads CASSQSDGEQFF. In nucleotides, the CDR3 is TGTGCCAGCAGTCAGTCGGATGGGGAGCAGTTCTTC. The chain uses TRBV6-4 and TRBJ2-1; D gene ambiguous. The germline CDR1 and CDR2 sequences are MRHNA and SNTAGT. The CDR3 has 12 amino acids. The V and J ends lost 5 bases and 10 bases respectively, with 12 bases between them.

This clone occurred once. The chain is built from TRBV7-2 and TRBJ2-7; TRBD1 aligns across 9 bases. The CDR3 is 15 amino acids. The V gene's germline CDR1 is SGHTA and CDR2 FQGNSA. V shed 1 base, J shed 2 bases, and the junction held 3 bases outside the gene matches. CDR3 in amino acids: CASSLETGGTYEQYF. DNA of the CDR3: TGTGCCAGCAGCTTAGAGACAGGGGGAACCTACGAGCAGTACTTC.

The chain employs TRBV9 and TRBJ2-2; maybe TRBD1 (5 bases). V lost 3 bases and J lost 2, with 8 bases in between. The CDR3 contains 14 residues. Germline CDR1 SGDLS, CDR2 YYNGEE. CDR3 residues: CASSARTNTGELFF. CDR3 coding DNA: TGTGCCAGCAGCGCCAGGACAAACACCGGGGAGCTGTTTTTT.

V gene TRBV24-1 combines with J gene TRBJ2-1; 9 bases fit TRBD1. Germline CDR1 KGHDR, CDR2 SFDVKD. The V segment lost 3 bases and the J segment 3 bases; nucleotides outside the gene matches: 2. The CDR3 loop spans 15 amino acids. The CDR3 DNA sequence: TGTGCCACCAGTGATGCGGGACAGGGCTACAATGAGCAGTTCTTC. It specifies CATSDAGQGYNEQFF.

The chain carries TRBV28 and TRBJ1-4, with no clear D. The germline V gene has CDR1 MDHEN and CDR2 SYDVKM. The V end was cut by 5 bases, the J end by 4 bases, with 14 bases between. This CDR3 has 15 residues. The DNA for the CDR3 is TGTGCCAGCAGTCCCTCGGGAGGGCGTAATGAAAAACTGTTTTTT. Residues: CASSPSGGRNEKLFF.

The chain joins TRBV4-1 to TRBJ1-4; D possibly corresponds to TRBD1 (5 bases). Germline V gene data show CDR1 as MGHRA and CDR2 as YSYEKL. The CDR3 is made up of 13 amino acids. V was clipped by 4 bases and J by 5 bases, with 8 bases between them. CDR3 DNA: TGCGCCAGCAGCCCTGGGGACAATGAAAAACTGTTTTTT. Residues: CASSPGDNEKLFF.

V and J are TRBV5-1 and TRBJ2-1, with TRBD2 matching 8 bases. Germline CDR1 is SGHRS and CDR2 is YFSETQ. The CDR3 has 17 residues. V trimming: 4 bases; J trimming: 0 bases; junction bases outside the gene matches: 9. The CDR3 nucleotides read TGCGCCAGCAGCGCCGGACTAGCCCTTAGCTCCTACAATGAGCAGTTCTTC. It codes for CASSAGLALSSYNEQFF.

This chain uses TRBV6-5 with TRBJ2-3; 12 nucleotides agree with TRBD2. V was pared by 7 bases and J by 3 bases, with 5 bases of the junction left unmatched. This CDR3 is built from 15 residues. Germline V CDR1 and CDR2: MNHEY, SVGAGI. CDR3 coding DNA: TGTGCCAGCACTAGCGGGGGGGCGGGAACAGATACGCAGTATTTT. Translated: CASTSGGAGTDTQYF.

V and J are TRBV19 and TRBJ2-3; the match to TRBD2 covers 8 bases. The CDR3 consists of 16 residues. The V gene end was trimmed by 3 bases and the J gene end by 3 bases; junction bases not matched to a gene: 8. Germline CDR1 and CDR2: LNHDA and SQIVND (reference sequence). For the CDR3, the DNA is TGTGCCAGTAGTATCGGGGGGGAGTATGGGACAGATACGCAGTATTTT. Amino acid sequence: CASSIGGEYGTDTQYF.

This rearrangement joins TRBV12-3 or TRBV12-4 to TRBJ1-1; the D is unclear. The V gene lost 2 bases and the J gene lost 5 bases, with 9 bases spanning the gap. This CDR3 comprises 13 residues. CDR3 in amino acids: CASSLKRGTEAFF. The CDR3 nucleotides are TGTGCCAGCAGTTTAAAGCGGGGAACTGAAGCTTTCTTT.

The chain recombines TRBV12-3 or TRBV12-4 with TRBJ2-3; D call uncertain. This CDR3 has 13 amino acids. V gave up 1 base and J gave up 1 base, with 3 bases separating them. The DNA of the CDR3 is TGTGCCAGCAGTTTAGTGGGCACAGATACGCAGTATTTT. Protein: CASSLVGTDTQYF.

This sequence joins TRBV4-1 and TRBJ2-7; TRBD2 matches at 7 bases. V trimming: 3 bases; J trimming: 2 bases; junction bases outside the gene matches: 1. Germline assignment: CDR1 MGHRA and CDR2 YSYEKL. The CDR3 consists of 13 residues. The CDR3 here is CASSQGGTYEQYF. The CDR3 DNA reads TGCGCCAGCAGCCAGGGGGGGACCTACGAGCAGTACTTC.

The V gene is TRBV9, the J gene TRBJ2-7; no clear D gene. Germline CDR1 reads SGDLS; CDR2 reads YYNGEE. CDR3 length: 15 amino acids. Trimming removed 0 bases from V and 0 bases from J, with 10 bases in between. CDR3 nucleotides: TGTGCCAGCAGCGTAGAGGACGGCCACTCCTACGAGCAGTACTTC. It translates to CASSVEDGHSYEQYF.

V and J are TRBV12-5 and TRBJ1-1; D is undetermined. This CDR3 spans 13 amino acids. Germline V gene data show CDR1 as LGHNT and CDR2 as FRNRAP. Trimming removed 6 bases at V and 4 bases at J, with 12 bases between. CDR3 DNA: TGTGCTAGTGGAAGTGACTGGACCACTGAAGCTTTCTTT. This translates into CASGSDWTTEAFF.